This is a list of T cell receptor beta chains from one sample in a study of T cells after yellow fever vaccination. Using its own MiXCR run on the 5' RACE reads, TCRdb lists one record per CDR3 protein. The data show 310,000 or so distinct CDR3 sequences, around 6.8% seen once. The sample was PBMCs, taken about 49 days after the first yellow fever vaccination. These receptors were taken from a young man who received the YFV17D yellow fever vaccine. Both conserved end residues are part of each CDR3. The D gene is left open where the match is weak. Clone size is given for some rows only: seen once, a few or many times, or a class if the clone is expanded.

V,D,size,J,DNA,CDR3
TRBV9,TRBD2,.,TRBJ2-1,TGTGCCAGCAGCGTAGCTGGCGGGGGGGGGAACAATGAGCAGTTCTTC,CASSVAGGGGNNEQFF
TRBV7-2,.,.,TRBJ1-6,TGTGCCAGCAGCTTAGGACAGGAAAATTCACCCCTCCACTTT,CASSLGQENSPLHF
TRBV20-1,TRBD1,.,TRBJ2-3,TGCAGTGCTAGCGGACAGGGTGCCACGAGACAGTATTTT,CSASGQGATRQYF
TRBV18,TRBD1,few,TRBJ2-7,TGTGCCAGCTCGCCGGGACAGAGAGGGCTCTACGAGCAGTACTTC,CASSPGQRGLYEQYF
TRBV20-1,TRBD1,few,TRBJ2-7,TGCAGTGCTAGGTGGGCTACAGGGGGCTCCTACGAGCAGTACTTC,CSARWATGGSYEQYF
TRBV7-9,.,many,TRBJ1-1,TGTGCCAGCAGCCAACAGGGCTCGAACACTGAAGCTTTCTTT,CASSQQGSNTEAFF
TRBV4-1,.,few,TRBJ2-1,TGCGCCAGCAGCCAAGTCGGCAGCTTCAATGAGCAGTTCTTC,CASSQVGSFNEQFF
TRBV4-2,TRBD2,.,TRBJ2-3,TGTGCCAGCAGCCAAAACCCTAGCGGGGGGCGCACAGATACGCAGTATTTT,CASSQNPSGGRTDTQYF
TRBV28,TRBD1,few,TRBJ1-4,TGTGCCAGCAGGCTGGGACAGGGGGGTGAAAAACTGTTTTTT,CASRLGQGGEKLFF
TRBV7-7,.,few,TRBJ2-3,TGTGCCAGCTGGGGGGTGAACACAGATACGCAGTATTTT,CASWGVNTDTQYF
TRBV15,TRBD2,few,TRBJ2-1,TGTGCCACCAGCGGCGGGACTAGCGGTAACAATGAGCAGTTCTTC,CATSGGTSGNNEQFF
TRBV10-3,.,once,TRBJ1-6,TGTGCCATCAGCCGTGGGCGTTGGGACTATAATTCACCCCTCCACTTT,CAISRGRWDYNSPLHF
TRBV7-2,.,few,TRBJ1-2,TGTGCCAGCAGCTTAGCGTTTGGAGGCAGGGGCAACTATGGCTACACCTTC,CASSLAFGGRGNYGYTF
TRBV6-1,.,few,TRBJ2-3,TGTGCCAGCAGCTTTGACCAGATCACAGATACGCAGTATTTT,CASSFDQITDTQYF
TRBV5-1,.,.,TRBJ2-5,TGCGCCAGCAGCTTGGGGTCAGATGGTGGCCAGTACTTC,CASSLGSDGGQYF
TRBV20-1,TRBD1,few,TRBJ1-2,TGCAGTGCTAGTAGTGACAGGGCCTATAACTATGGCTACACCTTC,CSASSDRAYNYGYTF
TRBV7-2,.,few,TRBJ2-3,TGTGCCAGCAGCCTCCGGAGATGGGATACGCAGTATTTT,CASSLRRWDTQYF
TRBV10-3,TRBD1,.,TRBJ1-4,TGTGCCATCAGCACAGGGACAGCAACTAATGAAAAACTGTTTTTT,CAISTGTATNEKLFF
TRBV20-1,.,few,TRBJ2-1,TGCAGTGCTATTCTAGGCTCTTACAATGAGCAGTTCTTC,CSAILGSYNEQFF
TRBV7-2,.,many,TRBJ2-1,TGTGCCAGCAGCCCAAGGACGAGTGGAGAGCAGTTCTTC,CASSPRTSGEQFF
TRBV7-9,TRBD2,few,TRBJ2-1,TGTGCCAGCAGCGGGCCGGGACTAGCTCACAATGAGCAGTTCTTC,CASSGPGLAHNEQFF
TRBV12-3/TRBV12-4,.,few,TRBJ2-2,TGTGCCAGCAGCTTGCGGGGCGGGGTCGGCGGGGAGCTGTTTTTT,CASSLRGGVGGELFF
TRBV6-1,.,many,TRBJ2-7,TGTGCCAGCAGTGAAGAGGGGCCGACCTACGAGCAGTACTTC,CASSEEGPTYEQYF
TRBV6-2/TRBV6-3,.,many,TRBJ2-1,TGTGCCAGCAGTAACAGGGGGGGTAGTTCAAATGAGCAGTTCTTC,CASSNRGGSSNEQFF
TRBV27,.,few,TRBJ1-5,TGTGCCAGCAGTGACGGATACAATCAGCCCCAGCATTTT,CASSDGYNQPQHF
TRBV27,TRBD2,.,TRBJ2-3,TGTGCCAGCAGTTGGGCCGGGGGGGTAGGGGATACGCAGTATTTT,CASSWAGGVGDTQYF
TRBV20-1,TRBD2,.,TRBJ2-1,TGCAGTGCTAGCCGGGTAGCGGGGGGGCCAAATGAGCAGTTCTTC,CSASRVAGGPNEQFF
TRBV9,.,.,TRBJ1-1,TGTGCCAGCAGCCGGGGGATCGGGCCTGAAGCTTTCTTT,CASSRGIGPEAFF
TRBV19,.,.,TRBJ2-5,TGTGCCAGTAGCCTTGCTGCGGGGTCTGAGACCCAGTACTTC,CASSLAAGSETQYF
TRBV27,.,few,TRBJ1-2,TGTGCCAGCACAAGTCTACCGTGGGGTAACTATGGCTACACCTTC,CASTSLPWGNYGYTF
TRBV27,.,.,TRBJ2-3,TGTGCCAGCAATCCTGGCGGACGCACAGATACGCAGTATTTT,CASNPGGRTDTQYF
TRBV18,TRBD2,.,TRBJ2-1,TGTGCCAGCTCACCACCGGCTAGCGGGGTGCGGGATGAGCAGTTCTTC,CASSPPASGVRDEQFF
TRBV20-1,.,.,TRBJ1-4,TGCAGTGCTAGAGATCAAGACATAGGGAGGGCAGGGACTAATGAAAAACTGTTTTTT,CSARDQDIGRAGTNEKLFF
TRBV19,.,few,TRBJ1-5,TGTGCCAGTAGTATAGAGGGGCTGGGTCAGCCCCAGCATTTT,CASSIEGLGQPQHF
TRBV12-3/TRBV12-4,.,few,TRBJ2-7,TGTGCCAGCAGTTTAGGTATTGGGCACCCCTACGAGCAGTACTTC,CASSLGIGHPYEQYF
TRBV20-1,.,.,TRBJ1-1,TGCAGTGTAAGAGAAGGGTGGAACACTGAAGCTTTCTTT,CSVREGWNTEAFF